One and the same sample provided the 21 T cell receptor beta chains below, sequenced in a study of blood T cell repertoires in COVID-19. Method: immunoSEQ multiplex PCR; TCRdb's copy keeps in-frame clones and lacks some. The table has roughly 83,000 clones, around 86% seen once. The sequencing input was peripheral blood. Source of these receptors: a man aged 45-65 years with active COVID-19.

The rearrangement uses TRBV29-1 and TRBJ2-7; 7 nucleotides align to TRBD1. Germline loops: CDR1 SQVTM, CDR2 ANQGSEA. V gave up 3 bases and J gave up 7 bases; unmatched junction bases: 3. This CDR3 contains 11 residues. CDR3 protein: CSVETGWEQYF. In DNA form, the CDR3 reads TGCAGCGTTGAGACAGGGTGGGAGCAGTACTTC.

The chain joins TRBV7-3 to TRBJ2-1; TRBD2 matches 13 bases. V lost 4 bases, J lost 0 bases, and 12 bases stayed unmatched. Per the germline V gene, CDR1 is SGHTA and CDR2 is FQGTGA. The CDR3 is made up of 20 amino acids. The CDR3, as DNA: TGTGCCAGCAGCTCTACGACTAGCGGGAGGAACCGTCACTCCTACAATGAGCAGTTCTTC. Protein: CASSSTTSGRNRHSYNEQFF.

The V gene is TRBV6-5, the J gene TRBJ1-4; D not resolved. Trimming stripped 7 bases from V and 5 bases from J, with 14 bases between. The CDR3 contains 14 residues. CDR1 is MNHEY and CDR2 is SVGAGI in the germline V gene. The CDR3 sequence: CASKPQGRNEKLFF. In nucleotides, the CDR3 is TGTGCCAGCAAACCCCAAGGGAGGAATGAAAAACTGTTTTTT.

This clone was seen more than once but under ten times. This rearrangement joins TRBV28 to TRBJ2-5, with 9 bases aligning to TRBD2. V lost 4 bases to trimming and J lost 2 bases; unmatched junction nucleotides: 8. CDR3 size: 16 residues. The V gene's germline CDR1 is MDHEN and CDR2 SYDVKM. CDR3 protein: CASSSWRRGGQETQYF. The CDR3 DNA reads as TGTGCCAGCAGTTCCTGGCGGCGGGGGGGTCAAGAGACCCAGTACTTC. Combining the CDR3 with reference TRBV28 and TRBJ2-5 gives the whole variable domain DVKVTQSSRYLVKRTGEKVFLECVQDMDHENMFWYRQDPGLGLRLIYFSYDVKMKEKGDIPEGYSVSREKKERFSLILESASTNQTSMYLCASSSWRRGGQETQYFGPGTRLLVL.

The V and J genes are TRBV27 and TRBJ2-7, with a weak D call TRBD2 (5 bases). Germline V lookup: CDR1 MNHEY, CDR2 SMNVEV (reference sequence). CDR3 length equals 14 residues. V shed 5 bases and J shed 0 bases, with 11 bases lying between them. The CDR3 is CASSVTEDSYEQYF. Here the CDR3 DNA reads TGTGCCAGCAGTGTTACGGAGGACTCCTACGAGCAGTACTTC.

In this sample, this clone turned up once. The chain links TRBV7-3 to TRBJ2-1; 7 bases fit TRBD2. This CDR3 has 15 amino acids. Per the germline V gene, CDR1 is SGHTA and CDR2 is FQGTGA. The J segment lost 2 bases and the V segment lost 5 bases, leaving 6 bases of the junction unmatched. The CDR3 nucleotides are TGTGCCAGCAGCCGATCTAGCGGTGCCTACAATGAGCAGTTCTTC. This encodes CASSRSSGAYNEQFF.

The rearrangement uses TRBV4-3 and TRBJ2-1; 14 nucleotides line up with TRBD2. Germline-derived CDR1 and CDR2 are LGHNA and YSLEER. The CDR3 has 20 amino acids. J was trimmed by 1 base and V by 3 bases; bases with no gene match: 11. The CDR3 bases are TGCGCCAGCAGCCAGGTGGGACTAGCGGGAGCAGGGGGATCCTACAATGAGCAGTTCTTC. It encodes CASSQVGLAGAGGSYNEQFF.

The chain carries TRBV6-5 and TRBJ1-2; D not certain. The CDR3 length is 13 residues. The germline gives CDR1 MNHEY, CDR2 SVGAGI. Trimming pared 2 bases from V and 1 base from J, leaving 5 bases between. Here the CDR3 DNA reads TGTGCCAGCAGTTACACACGTAACTATGGCTACACCTTC. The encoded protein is CASSYTRNYGYTF.

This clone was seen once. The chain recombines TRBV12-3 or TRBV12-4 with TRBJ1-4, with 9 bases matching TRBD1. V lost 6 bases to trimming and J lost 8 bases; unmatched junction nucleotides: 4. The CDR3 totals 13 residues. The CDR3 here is CASRRQGGEKLFF. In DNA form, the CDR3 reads TGTGCCAGCAGAAGACAGGGGGGAGAAAAACTGTTTTTT.

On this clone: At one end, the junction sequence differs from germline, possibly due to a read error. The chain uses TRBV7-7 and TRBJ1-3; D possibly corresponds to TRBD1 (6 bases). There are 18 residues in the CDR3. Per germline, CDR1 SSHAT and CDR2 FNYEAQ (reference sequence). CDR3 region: CASSLALGGHSSGNTIYF. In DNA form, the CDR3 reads TGTGCTAGCAGCTTAGCCCTGGGGGGGCATAGCTCTGGAAACACCATATATTTT.

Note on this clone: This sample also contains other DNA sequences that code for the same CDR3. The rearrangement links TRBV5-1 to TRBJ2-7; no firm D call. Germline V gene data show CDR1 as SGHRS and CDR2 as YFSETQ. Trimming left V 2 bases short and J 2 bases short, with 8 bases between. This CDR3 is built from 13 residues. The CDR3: CASSLGGTYEQYF. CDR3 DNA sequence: TGCGCCAGCAGCTTAGGCGGAACCTACGAGCAGTACTTC.

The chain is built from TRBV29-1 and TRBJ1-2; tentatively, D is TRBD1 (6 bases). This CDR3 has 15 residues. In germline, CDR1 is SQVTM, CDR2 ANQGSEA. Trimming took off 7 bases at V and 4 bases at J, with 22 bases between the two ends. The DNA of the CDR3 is TGCAGCGCCGGCCGGAGGCAGGGGCAGGTCTATGGCTACACCTTC. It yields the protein CSAGRRQGQVYGYTF.

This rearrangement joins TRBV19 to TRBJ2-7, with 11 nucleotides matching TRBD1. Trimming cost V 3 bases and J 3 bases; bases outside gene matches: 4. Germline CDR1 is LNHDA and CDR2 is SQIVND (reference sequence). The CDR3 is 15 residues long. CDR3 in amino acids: CASSMVGTGGYEQYF. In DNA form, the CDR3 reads TGTGCCAGTAGTATGGTGGGGACAGGGGGCTACGAGCAGTACTTC. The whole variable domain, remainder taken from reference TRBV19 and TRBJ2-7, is DGGITQSPKYLFRKEGQNVTLSCEQNLNHDAMYWYRQDPGQGLRLIYYSQIVNDFQKGDIAEGYSVSREKKESFPLTVTSAQKNPTAFYLCASSMVGTGGYEQYFGPGTRLTVT.

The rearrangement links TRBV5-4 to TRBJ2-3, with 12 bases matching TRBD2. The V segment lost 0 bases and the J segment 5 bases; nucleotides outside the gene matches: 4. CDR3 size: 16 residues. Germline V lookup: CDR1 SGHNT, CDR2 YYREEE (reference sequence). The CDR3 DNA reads TGTGCCAGCAGCTTGGGGCTAGCGGGGGGGATAGATACGCAGTATTTT. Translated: CASSLGLAGGIDTQYF.

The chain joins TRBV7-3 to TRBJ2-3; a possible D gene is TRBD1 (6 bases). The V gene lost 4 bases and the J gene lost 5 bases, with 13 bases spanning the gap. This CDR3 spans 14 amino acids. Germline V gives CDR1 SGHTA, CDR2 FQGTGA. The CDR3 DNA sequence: TGTGCCAGCAGCTCCCGACCAGGGGTAGATACGCAGTATTTT. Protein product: CASSSRPGVDTQYF. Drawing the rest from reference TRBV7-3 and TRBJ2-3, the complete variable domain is GAGVSQTPSNKVTEKGKYVELRCDPISGHTALYWYRQSLGQGPEFLIYFQGTGAADDSGLPNDRFFAVRPEGSVSTLKIQRTERGDSAVYLCASSSRPGVDTQYFGPGTRLTVL.

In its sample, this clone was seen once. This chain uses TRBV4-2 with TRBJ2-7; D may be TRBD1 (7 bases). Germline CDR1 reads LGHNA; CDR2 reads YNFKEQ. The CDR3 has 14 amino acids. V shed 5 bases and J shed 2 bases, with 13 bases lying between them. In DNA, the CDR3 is TGTGCCAGCAGCATTAGCGGACAGGCCTACGAGCAGTACTTC. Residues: CASSISGQAYEQYF.

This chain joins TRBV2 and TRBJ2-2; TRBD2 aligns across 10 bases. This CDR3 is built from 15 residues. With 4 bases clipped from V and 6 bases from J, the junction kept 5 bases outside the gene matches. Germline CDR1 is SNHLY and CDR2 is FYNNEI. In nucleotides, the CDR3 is TGTGCCAGCAGTGTCCTAGCGGGAGAAGCCGGGGAGCTGTTTTTT. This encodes CASSVLAGEAGELFF.

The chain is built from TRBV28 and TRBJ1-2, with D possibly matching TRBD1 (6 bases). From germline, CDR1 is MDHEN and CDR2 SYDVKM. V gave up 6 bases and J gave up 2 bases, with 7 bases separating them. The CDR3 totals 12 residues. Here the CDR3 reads CASRGGNYGYTF. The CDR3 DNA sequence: TGTGCCAGCAGAGGGGGAAACTATGGCTACACCTTC.

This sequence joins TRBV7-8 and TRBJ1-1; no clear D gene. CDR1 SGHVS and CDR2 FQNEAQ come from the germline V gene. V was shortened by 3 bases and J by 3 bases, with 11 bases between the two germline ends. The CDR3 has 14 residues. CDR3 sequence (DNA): TGTGCCAGCAGCTTGAGGGCTAGGGACACTGAAGCTTTCTTT. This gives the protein CASSLRARDTEAFF.

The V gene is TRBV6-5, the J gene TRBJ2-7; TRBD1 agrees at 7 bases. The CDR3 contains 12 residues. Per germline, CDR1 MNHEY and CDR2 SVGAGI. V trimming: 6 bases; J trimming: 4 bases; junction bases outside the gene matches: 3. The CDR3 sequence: CASSLQGYEQYF. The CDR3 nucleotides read TGTGCCAGCAGCCTACAGGGGTACGAGCAGTACTTC.

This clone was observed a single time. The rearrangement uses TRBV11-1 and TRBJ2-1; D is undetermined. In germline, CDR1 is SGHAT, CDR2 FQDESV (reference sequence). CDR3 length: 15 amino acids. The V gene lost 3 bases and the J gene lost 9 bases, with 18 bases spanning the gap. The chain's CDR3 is CASSLYTLPSPEQFF. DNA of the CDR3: TGTGCCAGCAGCTTGTACACCTTACCCTCCCCTGAGCAGTTCTTC. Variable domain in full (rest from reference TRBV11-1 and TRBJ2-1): EAEVAQSPRYKITEKSQAVAFWCDPISGHATLYWYRQILGQGPELLVQFQDESVVDDSQLPKDRFSAERLKGVDSTLKIQPAELGDSAMYLCASSLYTLPSPEQFFGPGTRLTVL.